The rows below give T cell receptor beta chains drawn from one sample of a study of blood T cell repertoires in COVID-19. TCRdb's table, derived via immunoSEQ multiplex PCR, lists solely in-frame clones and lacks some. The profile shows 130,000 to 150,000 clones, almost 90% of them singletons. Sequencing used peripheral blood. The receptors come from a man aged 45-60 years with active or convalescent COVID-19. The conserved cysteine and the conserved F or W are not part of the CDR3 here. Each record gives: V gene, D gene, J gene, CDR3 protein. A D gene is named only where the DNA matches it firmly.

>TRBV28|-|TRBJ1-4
ASSLARAFIIATNEKLF
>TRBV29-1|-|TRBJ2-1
SVLDYHSYNEQF
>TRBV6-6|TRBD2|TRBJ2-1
ASSFIAGAYNEQF
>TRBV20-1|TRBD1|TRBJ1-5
SASPEGRGLQPQH
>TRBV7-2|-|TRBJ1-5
ASSQRNRVGQPQH
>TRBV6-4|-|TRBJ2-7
ASSAHSPALFGQY
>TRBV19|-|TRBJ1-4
ATGRTTNEKLF
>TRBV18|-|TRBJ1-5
ASSPADSSNQPQH
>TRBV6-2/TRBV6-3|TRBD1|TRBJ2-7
ASSPIMTGAGYEQY
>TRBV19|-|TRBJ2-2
ASTSNTGELF
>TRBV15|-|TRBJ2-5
ATSRGLSRETQY
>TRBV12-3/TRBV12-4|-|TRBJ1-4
ASSFRTVEKLF
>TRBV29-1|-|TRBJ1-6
SVQQGNSPLH
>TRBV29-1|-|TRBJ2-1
SVESTGGGQF
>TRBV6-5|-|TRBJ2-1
ASSPDGGSYNEQF
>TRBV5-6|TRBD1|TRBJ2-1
ASSGTDFMYNEQF
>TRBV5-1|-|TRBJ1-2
ASSLESDFSYGYT